These 19 T cell receptor beta chains were sequenced from one sample in a study of shared clonotypes between healthy human individuals. Repertoires were generated with immunoSEQ multiplex PCR, while TCRdb's copy carries only in-frame clones and drops some. The sample records approximately 500,000 clones, around 79% being singletons. The specimen was PBMCs. These receptor sequences come from a woman aged 35 to 49 in good health. Some clones in this sample may be carry-over from other donors' samples.

The V and J genes are TRBV2 and TRBJ1-1; D not resolved. CDR1 SNHLY and CDR2 FYNNEI come from the germline V gene. With 8 bases removed from V and 5 bases from J, the gap between germline ends came to 15 bases. This CDR3 spans 13 amino acids. CDR3 coding DNA: TGTGCCAGCGGAGGGATCATCGGGACTGAAGCTTTCTTT. Its protein product is CASGGIIGTEAFF.

The V and J genes are TRBV7-8 and TRBJ2-2, with D tentatively TRBD1 (6 bases). Germline CDR1 is SGHVS and CDR2 is FQNEAQ. Trimming took 3 bases from V and 6 from J, leaving 14 bases between them. The length of the CDR3 is 15 residues. The CDR3 is CASSFSRDMAGELFF. The CDR3 DNA follows: TGTGCCAGCAGCTTCAGCCGGGACATGGCCGGGGAGCTGTTTTTT.

The chain uses TRBV6-1 and TRBJ1-3; D not certain. The germline gives CDR1 MNHNS, CDR2 SASEGT. The CDR3 spans 16 residues. Trimming took off 0 bases at V and 3 bases at J, with 12 bases between the two ends. The CDR3 spells CASSEARREIGNTIYF. The CDR3 DNA sequence: TGTGCCAGCAGTGAAGCTCGGCGAGAAATTGGAAACACCATATATTTT.

The gene calls are TRBV28 and TRBJ2-5, with 7 bases identical to TRBD2. The V and J ends lost 6 bases and 4 bases, in that order; junction bases with no gene match: 5. From germline, CDR1 is MDHEN and CDR2 SYDVKM. The CDR3 has 13 residues. CDR3 DNA sequence: TGTGCCAGCAGAGAAGCGGGACTAGAGACCCAGTACTTC. Translated, it gives CASREAGLETQYF.

Only a few counts were recorded for this clone. The chain recombines TRBV6-5 with TRBJ2-7; perhaps TRBD1 as D (5 bases). Trimming removed 2 bases from V and 6 bases from J, with 14 bases in between. This CDR3 comprises 14 residues. Germline CDR1 and CDR2: MNHEY and SVGAGI. CDR3 region: CASSYLKGLGEQYF. CDR3 sequence (DNA): TGTGCCAGCAGTTACCTAAAGGGGTTGGGCGAGCAGTACTTC.

V and J are TRBV30 and TRBJ2-5, with a tentative D call TRBD2 (6 bases). Germline V gene sequence: CDR1 GTSNPN, CDR2 SVGIG (reference sequence). With 3 bases removed from V and 3 bases from J, the gap between germline ends came to 11 bases. The CDR3 contains 13 residues. The CDR3 region is CAWSGGLEETQYF. CDR3 in DNA: TGTGCCTGGAGCGGGGGACTGGAAGAGACCCAGTACTTC.

This rearrangement joins TRBV7-2 to TRBJ2-7, with TRBD2 matching over 12 bases. Germline CDR1 and CDR2: SGHTA and FQGNSA. The ends lost 4 bases at V and 7 bases at J; junction bases unmatched: 8. This CDR3 comprises 15 residues. The CDR3 protein is CASSSRTSGVREQYF. The CDR3 DNA follows: TGTGCCAGCAGCTCCCGGACTAGCGGGGTTAGGGAGCAGTACTTC.

Turning to this clone: A read error may produce the germline difference seen at one junction end. The J gene is TRBJ2-1, the V gene TRBV7-7; perhaps TRBD2 as D (5 bases). The CDR3 sequence is 16 residues long. Germline loops: CDR1 SSHAT, CDR2 FNYEAQ (reference sequence). CDR3 sequence reads: CASSFRWSTGYNEQFF. The CDR3 DNA is TGTGCTAGCAGCTTTCGATGGAGTACGGGATACAATGAGCAGTTCTTC.

The chain uses TRBV15 and TRBJ2-3; D call uncertain. Trimming removed 1 base from V and 1 base from J, with 9 bases in between. The CDR3 has 15 residues. Germline assignment: CDR1 LNHNV and CDR2 YYDKDF (reference sequence). The CDR3 nucleotides read TGTGCCACCAGCAGAGTCACAACAGGCACAGATACGCAGTATTTT. Its translation is CATSRVTTGTDTQYF. Full variable domain (rest looked up from reference TRBV15 and TRBJ2-3): DAMVIQNPRYQVTQFGKPVTLSCSQTLNHNVMYWYQQKSSQAPKLLFHYYDKDFNNEADTPDNFQSRRPNTSFCFLDIRSPGLGDTAMYLCATSRVTTGTDTQYFGPGTRLTVL.

The chain is built from TRBV5-1 and TRBJ1-5, with a weak D call TRBD1 (6 bases). Per the germline V gene, CDR1 is SGHRS and CDR2 is YFSETQ. The V and J ends lost 0 bases and 6 bases respectively, with 13 bases between them. There are 15 residues in the CDR3. The CDR3 loop is CASSLDQPGVQPQHF. The CDR3 DNA follows: TGCGCCAGCAGCTTGGATCAACCAGGGGTTCAGCCCCAGCATTTT. The full variable domain, completed using reference TRBV5-1 and TRBJ1-5, is KAGVTQTPRYLIKTRGQQVTLSCSPISGHRSVSWYQQTPGQGLQFLFEYFSETQRNKGNFPGRFSGRQFSNSRSEMNVSTLELGDSALYLCASSLDQPGVQPQHFGDGTRLSIL.

J is TRBJ2-7 and V is TRBV4-2; no clear D gene. Trimming took off 4 bases at V and 0 bases at J, with 4 bases between the two ends. In germline, CDR1 is LGHNA, CDR2 YNFKEQ. The CDR3 contains 12 residues. This CDR3 is CASSRDSYEQYF. CDR3 sequence (DNA): TGTGCCAGCAGCCGAGACTCCTACGAGCAGTACTTC.

V usage is TRBV7-9 and J usage is TRBJ1-6; D is ambiguous. CDR1 and CDR2 from the germline V gene are SEHNR and FQNEAQ (reference sequence). The CDR3 spans 14 residues. V lost 5 bases to trimming and J lost 7 bases, with 12 bases between them. CDR3 protein: CASSPTVENSPLHF. The CDR3 nucleotides read TGTGCCAGCAGCCCTACGGTGGAGAATTCACCCCTCCACTTT.

On this clone: The junction shows a germline mismatch at one end, possibly a read error. The genes are TRBV2 and TRBJ2-1, with D perhaps matching TRBD2 (6 bases). The germline CDR1 and CDR2 sequences are SNHLY and FYNNEI. This CDR3 is 14 amino acids long. CDR3 DNA sequence: TGTGCCAGCAGTGAAGAGAACTTTCAGGCCGCGGGGCTCTTC. The encoded protein is CASSEENFQAAGLF.

The genes are TRBV6-4 and TRBJ2-3; TRBD2 matches at 9 bases. Germline CDR1 reads MRHNA; CDR2 reads SNTAGT. J gave up 3 bases and V 4 bases, and 8 bases lay outside the gene matches. This CDR3 has 16 amino acids. The CDR3 reads CASSALAGAGTDTQYF. CDR3 sequence (DNA): TGTGCCAGCAGTGCCTTAGCGGGAGCCGGAACAGATACGCAGTATTTT.

This chain connects TRBV5-1 to TRBJ1-2, with D perhaps TRBD1 (6 bases). The V end lost 0 bases, the J end lost 8 bases, and 11 bases lay between the germline ends. Germline CDR1 reads SGHRS; CDR2 reads YFSETQ. CDR3 size: 13 residues. The CDR3 DNA reads TGCGCCAGCAGCTTGGAATCAGGGGCCGGCTACACCTTC. Translated, it gives CASSLESGAGYTF. Full variable domain (remainder filled in from reference TRBV5-1 and TRBJ1-2): KAGVTQTPRYLIKTRGQQVTLSCSPISGHRSVSWYQQTPGQGLQFLFEYFSETQRNKGNFPGRFSGRQFSNSRSEMNVSTLELGDSALYLCASSLESGAGYTFGSGTRLTVV.

This clone was observed at least ten times. V usage is TRBV15 and J usage is TRBJ1-2, with D perhaps matching TRBD1 (6 bases). The CDR3 spans 17 residues. Trimming cost V 0 bases and J 4 bases, with 18 bases left between them. The germline CDR1 and CDR2 sequences are LNHNV and YYDKDF (reference sequence). CDR3 bases: TGTGCCACCAGCAGAGATTTTCGGGCAGGGGCCTTCTATGGCTACACCTTC. It translates to CATSRDFRAGAFYGYTF.

The chain joins TRBV6-1 to TRBJ2-1, with 13 bases matching TRBD2. The germline V gene has CDR1 MNHNS and CDR2 SASEGT. V shed 10 bases, J shed 5 bases, and the junction held 5 bases outside the gene matches. The CDR3 totals 14 residues. This chain's CDR3 is CATRTSGRDNEQFF. DNA of the CDR3: TGTGCCACCCGGACTAGCGGGAGAGACAATGAGCAGTTCTTC.

The V and J genes are TRBV29-1 and TRBJ1-2, with 7 bases aligning to TRBD1. There are 15 residues in the CDR3. Looked up from germline, CDR1 is SQVTM and CDR2 is ANQGSEA. The V gene end was trimmed by 5 bases and the J gene end by 3 bases; junction bases not matched to a gene: 12. Here the CDR3 DNA reads TGCAGCGTTTCCGAACCGAGACAGGGCTACTATGGCTACACCTTC. It codes for CSVSEPRQGYYGYTF.

This clone was observed a handful of times. The gene calls are TRBV28 and TRBJ2-7, with 11 bases identical to TRBD1. J gave up 5 bases and V 6 bases, and 9 bases lay outside the gene matches. The germline gives CDR1 MDHEN, CDR2 SYDVKM. The CDR3 runs 15 residues. The CDR3 spells CASSHSGTGGHEQYF. The CDR3 DNA sequence: TGTGCCAGCAGCCACTCCGGGACAGGGGGGCACGAGCAGTACTTC.